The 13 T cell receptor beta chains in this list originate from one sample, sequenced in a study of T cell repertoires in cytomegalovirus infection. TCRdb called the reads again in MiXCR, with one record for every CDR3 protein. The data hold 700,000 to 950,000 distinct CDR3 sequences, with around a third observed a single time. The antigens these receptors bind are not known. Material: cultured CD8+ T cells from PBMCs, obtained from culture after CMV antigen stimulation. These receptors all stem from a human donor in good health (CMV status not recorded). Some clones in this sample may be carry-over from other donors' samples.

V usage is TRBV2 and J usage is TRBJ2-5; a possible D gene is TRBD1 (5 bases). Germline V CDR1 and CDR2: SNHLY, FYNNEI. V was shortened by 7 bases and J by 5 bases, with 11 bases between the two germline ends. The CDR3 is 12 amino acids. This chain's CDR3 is CASTGILETQYF. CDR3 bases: TGTGCCAGCACAGGGATTCTGGAGACCCAGTACTTC.

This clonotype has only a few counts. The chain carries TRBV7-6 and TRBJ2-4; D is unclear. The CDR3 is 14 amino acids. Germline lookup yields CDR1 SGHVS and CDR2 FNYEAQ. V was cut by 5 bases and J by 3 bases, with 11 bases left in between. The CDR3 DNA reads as TGTGCCAGCAGCCCACCCGGGCGCAAAAACATTCAGTACTTC. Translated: CASSPPGRKNIQYF.

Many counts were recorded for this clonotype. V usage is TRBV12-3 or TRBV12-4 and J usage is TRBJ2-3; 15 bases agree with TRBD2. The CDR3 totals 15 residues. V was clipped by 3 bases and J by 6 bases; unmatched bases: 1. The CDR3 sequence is CASSFGLAGGDTQYF. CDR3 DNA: TGTGCCAGCAGTTTTGGACTAGCGGGGGGGGATACGCAGTATTTT.

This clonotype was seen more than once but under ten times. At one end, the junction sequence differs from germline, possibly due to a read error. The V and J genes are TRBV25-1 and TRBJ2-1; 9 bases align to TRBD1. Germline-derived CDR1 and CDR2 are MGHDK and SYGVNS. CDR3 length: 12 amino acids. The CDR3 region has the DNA TGTGCCAGCAGTGAATCTTGGACAGGGGAGATCTTC. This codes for CASSESWTGEIF.

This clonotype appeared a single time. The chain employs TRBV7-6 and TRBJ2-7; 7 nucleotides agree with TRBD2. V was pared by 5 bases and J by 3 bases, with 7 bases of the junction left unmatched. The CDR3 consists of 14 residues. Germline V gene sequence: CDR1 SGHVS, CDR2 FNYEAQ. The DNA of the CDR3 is TGTGCCAGCAGCCCTCAGGGAGGGATCTACGAGCAGTACGTC. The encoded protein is CASSPQGGIYEQYV.

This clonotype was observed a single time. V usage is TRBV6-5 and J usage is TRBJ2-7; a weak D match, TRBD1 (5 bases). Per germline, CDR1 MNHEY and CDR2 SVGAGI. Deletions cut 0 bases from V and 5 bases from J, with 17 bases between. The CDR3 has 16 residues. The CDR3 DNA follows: TGTGCCAGCAGTTACTCGTTAACAGGCGTCGCCCACGAGCAGTACTTC. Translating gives CASSYSLTGVAHEQYF.

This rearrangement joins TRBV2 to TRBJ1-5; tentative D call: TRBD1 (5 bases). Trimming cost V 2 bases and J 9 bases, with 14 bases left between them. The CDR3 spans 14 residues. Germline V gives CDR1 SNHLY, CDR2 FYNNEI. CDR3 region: CASSERGTVWPQHF. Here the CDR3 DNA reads TGTGCCAGCAGTGAAAGAGGGACCGTATGGCCCCAGCATTTT. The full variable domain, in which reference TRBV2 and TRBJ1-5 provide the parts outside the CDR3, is EPEVTQTPSHQVTQMGQEVILRCVPISNHLYFYWYRQILGQKVEFLVSFYNNEISEKSEIFDDQFSVERPDGSNFTLKIRSTKLEDSAMYFCASSERGTVWPQHFGDGTRLSIL.

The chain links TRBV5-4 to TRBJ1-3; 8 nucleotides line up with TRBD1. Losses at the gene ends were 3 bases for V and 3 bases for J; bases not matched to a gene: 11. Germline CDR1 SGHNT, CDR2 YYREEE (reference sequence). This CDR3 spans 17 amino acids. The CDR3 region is CASSSLDRVGVGNTIYF. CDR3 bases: TGTGCCAGCAGCTCGTTGGACAGGGTCGGTGTTGGAAACACCATATATTTT.

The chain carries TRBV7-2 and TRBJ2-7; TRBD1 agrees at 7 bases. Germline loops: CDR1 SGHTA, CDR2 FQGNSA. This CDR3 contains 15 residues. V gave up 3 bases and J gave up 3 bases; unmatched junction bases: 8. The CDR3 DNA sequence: TGTGCCAGCAGCTTCGTTCTGGCAGGGGGCTACGAGCAGTACTTC. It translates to CASSFVLAGGYEQYF.

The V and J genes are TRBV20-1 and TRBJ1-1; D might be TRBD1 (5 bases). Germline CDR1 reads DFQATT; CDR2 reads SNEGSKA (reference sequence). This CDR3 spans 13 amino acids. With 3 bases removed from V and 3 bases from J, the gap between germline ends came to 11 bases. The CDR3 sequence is CSARPTGDTEAFF. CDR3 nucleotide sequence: TGCAGTGCTAGGCCCACAGGAGACACTGAAGCTTTCTTT.

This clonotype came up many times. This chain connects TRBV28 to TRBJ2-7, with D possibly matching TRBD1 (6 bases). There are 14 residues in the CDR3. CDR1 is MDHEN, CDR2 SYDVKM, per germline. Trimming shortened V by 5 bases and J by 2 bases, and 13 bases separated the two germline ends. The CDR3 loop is CASSPQGGTYEQYV. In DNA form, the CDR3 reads TGTGCCAGCAGTCCCCAAGGGGGAACCTACGAGCAGTACGTC.

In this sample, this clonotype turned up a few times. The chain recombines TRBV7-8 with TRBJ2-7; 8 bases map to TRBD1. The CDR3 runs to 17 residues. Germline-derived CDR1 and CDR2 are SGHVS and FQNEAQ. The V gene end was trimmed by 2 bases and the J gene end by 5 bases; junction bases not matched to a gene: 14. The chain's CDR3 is CASSLREQDRAFHEQYF. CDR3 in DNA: TGTGCCAGCAGCTTAAGGGAGCAGGACAGGGCGTTCCACGAGCAGTACTTC.

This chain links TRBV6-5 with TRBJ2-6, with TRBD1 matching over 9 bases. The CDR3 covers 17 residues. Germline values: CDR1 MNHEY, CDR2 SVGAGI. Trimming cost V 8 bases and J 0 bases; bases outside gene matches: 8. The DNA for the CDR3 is TGTGCCAGCCTCTTCTGGGACAGGGCCTCTGGGGCCAACGTCCTGACTTTC. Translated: CASLFWDRASGANVLTF.